This T cell receptor (beta chain) came from a study of blood T cell repertoires in COVID-19. Study in general: Both acute and convalescent COVID-19 samples were obtained from the United States, Italy and Spain. Sources were T cells, B-cell-depleted T cells, or PBMCs; the material itself was cDNA or gDNA.

Germline-derived CDR1 and CDR2 are KGHSH and LQKENI. The ends were cut back, 0 bases at V and 4 bases at J, with 9 bases in the middle. This CDR3 is 14 amino acids long. In the study's own analysis: Amplification from reference gene primers served as the basis for estimated nucleated cell counts. The repertoire was sequenced with immunoSEQ multiplex PCR; TCRdb's copy has only in-frame clones and lacks some. V and J calls and clone size follow that table, whereas D and trimming were derived from the DNA. Here the sample spans around 100,000 clones, less than 90% being singletons. The specimen sequenced was peripheral blood. The clonotype was recovered from a human donor in a cohort sampled during active COVID-19. This chain uses TRBV18 with TRBJ1-1; no clear D gene. CDR3 sequence (DNA): TGTGCCAGCTCACCACCGTCGGTTGGCACTGAAGCTTTCTTT. Its protein is CASSPPSVGTEAFF.